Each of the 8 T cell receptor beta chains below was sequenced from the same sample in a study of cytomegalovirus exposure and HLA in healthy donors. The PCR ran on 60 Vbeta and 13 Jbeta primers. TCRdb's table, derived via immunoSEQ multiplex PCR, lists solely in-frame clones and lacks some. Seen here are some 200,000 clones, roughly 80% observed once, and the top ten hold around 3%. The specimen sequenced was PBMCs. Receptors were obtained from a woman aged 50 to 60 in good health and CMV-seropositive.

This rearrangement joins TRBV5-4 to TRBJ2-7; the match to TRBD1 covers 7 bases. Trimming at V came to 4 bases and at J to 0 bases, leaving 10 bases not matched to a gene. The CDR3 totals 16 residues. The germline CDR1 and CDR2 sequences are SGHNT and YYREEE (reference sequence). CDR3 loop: CASSTTSGTASYEQYF. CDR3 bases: TGTGCCAGCAGCACAACCTCCGGGACAGCCTCCTACGAGCAGTACTTC.

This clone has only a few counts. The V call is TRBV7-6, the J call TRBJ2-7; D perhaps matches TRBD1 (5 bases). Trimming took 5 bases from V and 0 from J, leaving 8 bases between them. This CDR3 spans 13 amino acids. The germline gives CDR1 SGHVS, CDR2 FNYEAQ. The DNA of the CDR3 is TGTGCCAGCAGCCCGACAGACTCCTACGAGCAGTACTTC. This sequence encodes CASSPTDSYEQYF.

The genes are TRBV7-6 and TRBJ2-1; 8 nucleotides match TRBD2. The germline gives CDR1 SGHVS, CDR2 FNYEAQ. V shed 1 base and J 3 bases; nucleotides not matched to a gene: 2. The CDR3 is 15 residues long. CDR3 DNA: TGTGCCAGCAGCTTAGGACGGGGGGGCTACAATGAGCAGTTCTTC. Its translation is CASSLGRGGYNEQFF.

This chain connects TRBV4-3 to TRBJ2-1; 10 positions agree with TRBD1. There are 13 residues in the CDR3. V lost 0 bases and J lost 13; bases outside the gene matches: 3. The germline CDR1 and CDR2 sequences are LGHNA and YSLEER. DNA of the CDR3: TGCGCCAGCAGCCAAGATCTGACAGGGGGCCAGTTCTTC. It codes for CASSQDLTGGQFF.

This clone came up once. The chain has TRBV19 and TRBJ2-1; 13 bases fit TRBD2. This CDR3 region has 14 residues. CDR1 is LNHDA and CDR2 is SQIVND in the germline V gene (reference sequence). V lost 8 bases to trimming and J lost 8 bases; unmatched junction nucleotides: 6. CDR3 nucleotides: TGTGCCAGTCGGACTAGCGGGGGTGTGGATGAGCAGTTCTTC. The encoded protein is CASRTSGGVDEQFF.

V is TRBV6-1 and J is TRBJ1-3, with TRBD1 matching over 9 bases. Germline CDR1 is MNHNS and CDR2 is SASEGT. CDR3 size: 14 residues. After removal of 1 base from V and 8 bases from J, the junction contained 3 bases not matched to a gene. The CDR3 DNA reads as TGTGCCAGCAGTGAAGACGGACAGGGGTACACCATATATTTT. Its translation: CASSEDGQGYTIYF.

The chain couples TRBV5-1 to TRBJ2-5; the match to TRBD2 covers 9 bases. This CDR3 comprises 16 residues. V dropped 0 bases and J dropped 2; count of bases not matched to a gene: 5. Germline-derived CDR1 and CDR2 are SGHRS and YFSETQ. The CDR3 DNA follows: TGCGCCAGCAGCTTGGGGGTAGCGGGAGAACAAGAGACCCAGTACTTC. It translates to CASSLGVAGEQETQYF.

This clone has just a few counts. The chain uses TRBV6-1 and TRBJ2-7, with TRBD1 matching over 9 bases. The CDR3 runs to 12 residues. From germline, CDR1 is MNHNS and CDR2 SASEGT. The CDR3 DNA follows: TGTGCCAGCAGGCTGGGCACCGGGACAGGGAGTGTC. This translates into CASRLGTGTGSV.